The 15 T cell receptor beta chains given below trace back to one sample, sequenced in a study of response to subunit inactivated influenza vaccine. A single record per CDR3 protein comes from TCRdb applying MiXCR to the RT-PCR reads. The data hold hundreds of thousands of distinct CDR3 sequences, with about 25% observed a single time. This material consisted of CD4+ T cells sorted from PBMCs, taken 4 to 6 days after vaccination. The receptors come from a man aged 50 to 60 who received an inactivated influenza vaccine.

CDR3 amino acids: CATRGTSGSPDTQYF. The CDR3 coding sequence is TGTGCCACCAGGGGGACTAGCGGGAGCCCAGATACGCAGTATTTT. The genes are TRBV24-1 and TRBJ2-3; TRBD2 matches 14 bases. This CDR3 contains 15 residues. Trimming took 7 bases from V and 4 from J; bases not matched to a gene: 3. Germline assignment: CDR1 KGHDR and CDR2 SFDVKD.

This rearrangement joins TRBV21-1 to TRBJ2-7; the tabulated D call, TRBD1, remains unverified against the DNA. TRBV21-1 constitutes a pseudogene. CDR3 size: 16 residues. The CDR3 DNA is TGTGCCAGCACCACAACTCGACAGGGTACAGCCTACGAGCAGTACTTC. As protein: CASTTTRQGTAYEQYF.

The J gene is TRBJ2-3, the V gene TRBV28, with D perhaps being TRBD1 or TRBD2 (5 bases each). Deletions cut 9 bases from V and 1 base from J, with 14 bases between. This CDR3 spans 14 amino acids. Germline V gene lookup returns CDR1 MDHEN and CDR2 SYDVKM. The CDR3, as DNA: TGTGCCAGTGTTTGGGACGCGGGCACAGATACGCAGTATTTT. This encodes CASVWDAGTDTQYF.

This chain connects TRBV28 to TRBJ1-2; 8 nucleotides agree with TRBD1. Trimming at V came to 5 bases and at J to 1 base, leaving 6 bases not matched to a gene. Germline CDR1 MDHEN, CDR2 SYDVKM. This CDR3 region has 15 residues. The CDR3 DNA follows: TGTGCCAGCAGTCTCTGGACAGGGCTTAACTATGGCTACACCTTC. The encoded protein is CASSLWTGLNYGYTF.

This chain connects TRBV12-3 or TRBV12-4 to TRBJ2-1; the match to TRBD2 covers 10 bases. V dropped 6 bases and J dropped 4; count of bases not matched to a gene: 6. This CDR3 comprises 15 residues. The DNA of the CDR3 is TGTGCCAGCAGGGGAGCTAGCGGGGGTTACAATGAGCAGTTCTTC. The encoded protein is CASRGASGGYNEQFF.

This clonotype was detected only a few times. The CDR3 sequence is CASSLLHSQETQYF. The CDR3 DNA follows: TGCGCCAGCAGCTTGCTTCACAGTCAAGAGACCCAGTACTTC. V is TRBV5-1 and J is TRBJ2-5, with D hard to call. Germline CDR1 reads SGHRS; CDR2 reads YFSETQ. The CDR3 is made up of 14 amino acids. The V gene lost 1 base and the J gene lost 2 bases, with 9 bases spanning the gap. The full variable domain, with the rest looked up from reference TRBV5-1 and TRBJ2-5, is KAGVTQTPRYLIKTRGQQVTLSCSPISGHRSVSWYQQTPGQGLQFLFEYFSETQRNKGNFPGRFSGRQFSNSRSEMNVSTLELGDSALYLCASSLLHSQETQYFGPGTRLLVL.

CDR3: CASSEQSGQGENEQFF. The CDR3 nucleotides read TGTGCCAGCAGCGAACAATCGGGACAGGGGGAAAATGAGCAGTTCTTC. V is TRBV12-3 or TRBV12-4 and J is TRBJ2-1; 11 nucleotides agree with TRBD1. CDR3 length: 16 residues. After removal of 6 bases from V and 7 bases from J, the junction contained 11 bases not matched to a gene.

The rearrangement uses TRBV9 and TRBJ1-6; unclear D gene. Germline assignment: CDR1 SGDLS and CDR2 YYNGEE. The CDR3 covers 15 residues. Between the trimmed V and J ends, which lost 0 bases and 5 bases, there was a span of 9 bases. The CDR3 nucleotides read TGTGCCAGCAGCGTAGATGCAGGCCATAATTCACCCCTCCACTTT. It is translated as CASSVDAGHNSPLHF.

This chain uses TRBV15 with TRBJ2-4, with 10 positions matching TRBD2. CDR3 length: 17 amino acids. The junction had 11 bases not matched to a gene; V was cut back by 0 bases and J by 9 bases. Germline CDR1 and CDR2: LNHNV and YYDKDF (reference sequence). The CDR3 reads CATSRDGLAGEASIQYF. The CDR3 nucleotides read TGTGCCACCAGCAGAGATGGGCTAGCGGGAGAAGCTAGCATTCAGTACTTC.

This clonotype was detected only a few times. The V gene is TRBV20-1, the J gene TRBJ2-5; maybe TRBD2 (6 bases). The ends were cut back, 3 bases at V and 5 bases at J, with 13 bases in the middle. This CDR3 has 13 amino acids. CDR1 and CDR2 (germline): DFQATT, SNEGSKA (reference sequence). The CDR3 loop is CSARDGLAETQYF. As DNA, the CDR3 is TGCAGTGCTAGGGATGGGCTAGCGGAGACCCAGTACTTC.

This clonotype appeared a few times. The chain combines TRBV5-1 with TRBJ2-2, with TRBD1 matching over 8 bases. Trimming took 2 bases from V and 6 from J; bases not matched to a gene: 9. The CDR3 consists of 16 residues. The germline V gene has CDR1 SGHRS and CDR2 YFSETQ. The CDR3 loop is CASSLAGQGSAGELFF. CDR3 nucleotides: TGCGCCAGCAGCTTAGCCGGACAGGGCTCCGCCGGGGAGCTGTTTTTT.

This clonotype appeared a few times. The chain is built from TRBV5-1 and TRBJ2-1, with a tentative D call TRBD1 (6 bases). The CDR3 runs to 15 residues. V lost 2 bases and J 4 bases, leaving 13 bases between the germline ends. Germline CDR1 is SGHRS and CDR2 is YFSETQ. CDR3 sequence reads: CASSFDQGSYNEQFF. CDR3 DNA sequence: TGCGCCAGCAGCTTTGATCAGGGGTCTTACAATGAGCAGTTCTTC.

This chain links TRBV7-9 with TRBJ2-7; 9 bases fit TRBD1. V lost 3 bases to trimming and J lost 11 bases; unmatched junction nucleotides: 8. CDR1 is SEHNR and CDR2 is FQNEAQ in the germline V gene (reference sequence). There are 13 residues in the CDR3. CDR3 bases: TGTGCCAGCAGCTTCAGCATAGGACAGGGGAAGTACTTC. This gives the protein CASSFSIGQGKYF. The full variable domain, in which reference TRBV7-9 and TRBJ2-7 provide the parts outside the CDR3, is DTGVSQNPRHKITKRGQNVTFRCDPISEHNRLYWYRQTLGQGPEFLTYFQNEAQLEKSRLLSDRFSAERPKGSFSTLEIQRTEQGDSAMYLCASSFSIGQGKYFGPGTRLTVT.

This clonotype showed up just a few times. The chain combines TRBV5-1 with TRBJ2-1; TRBD2 agrees at 9 bases. The CDR3 is 17 residues long. CDR1 SGHRS and CDR2 YFSETQ come from the germline V gene. J was trimmed by 6 bases and V by 0 bases; bases with no gene match: 10. For the CDR3, the DNA is TGCGCCAGCAGCTTGGCCCCTAGCGGGATCTCCGGCAATGAGCAGTTCTTC. Translating gives CASSLAPSGISGNEQFF.

The J gene is TRBJ1-1, the V gene TRBV29-1; a weak D match, TRBD1 (6 bases). V dropped 4 bases and J dropped 4 bases, with 19 bases sitting between them. Germline V lookup: CDR1 SQVTM, CDR2 ANQGSEA. The CDR3 runs to 15 residues. The CDR3 nucleotides read TGCAGCGTTGCAGGGTCGGGGGCCGGGCGCACTGAAGCTTTCTTT. It specifies CSVAGSGAGRTEAFF.